This T cell receptor (beta chain) originates from a study of shared clonotypes between healthy human individuals. Study-wide context: Aged between 18 and 49, the donors were a couple of women and a few men.

Germline V lookup: CDR1 MNHEY, CDR2 SVGAGI. The CDR3 contains 15 residues. The V end lost 4 bases, the J end lost 0 bases, and 13 bases lay between the germline ends. Naive CD8 cells were CD45RO-negative, positively selected for CCR7, excluding terminally differentiated effector memory CD45RA+ cells. As regards this clone: What it recognizes is unknown.

Assay execution took place at the deep level. Authors' analysis steps: Filtering differed because ImmunoSEQ produced junction-only sequences that carried no quality scores. Measured with immunoSEQ multiplex PCR; TCRdb has only the in-frame clones, and not every one. V and J calls and clone size follow that table, whereas D and trimming were derived from the DNA. Of approximately 590,000 clones listed, roughly 96% were seen once; the top ten hold 0.11%. Overall study results and limits: Lower generation probabilities were found for non-shared clonotypes than for those shared by all four donors.

Sequenced input: naive CD8+ T cells sorted from blood. The receptor's source is a woman aged 25 to 39 in good health. This chain connects TRBV6-5 to TRBJ2-7, with a weak D call TRBD2 (5 bases). The CDR3, as DNA: TGTGCCAGCAGTTTTAGTCGGGGTCGCTCCTACGAGCAGTACTTC. Its translation: CASSFSRGRSYEQYF.